This TCR beta chain derives from a study of molecular identifiers for immune sequencing clone quantification. Study information: In the replicates, RNA derived from approximately 20,000 or 100,000 naive CD8 cells was divided into five parts, and four were sequenced.

CDR1 is LGHNA, CDR2 YSLEER, per germline. The CDR3 spans 14 residues. V was cut by 4 bases and J by 3 bases, with 12 bases left in between. Whole-study results and caveats: Clones with over 20 RNA copies captured over 98% of effector molecules but under 1% of naive ones.

Naive CD8 T cells were FACS-sorted by CD8+CD4-CCR7+CD45RA+ markers. In its sample, this clonotype was seen a few times. Its antigen is unknown. Previously described methods with listed TCR primers produced the bulk TCR libraries. From the PCR reads, TCRdb called clonotypes with MiXCR, one entry per CDR3 protein. The sample records about 330,000 distinct CDR3 sequences, 24% being singletons. Source material: naive CD8+ T cells from blood, with Jurkat cell RNA spiked in. The subset was: FACS-sorted CD8+CD4-CCR7+CD45RA+ naive T cells. The sequence was obtained from a human donor in good health. Some libraries in this study had Jurkat cell RNA spiked in. The genes are TRBV4-3 and TRBJ1-1; no clear D. The chain's CDR3 is CASSPERWDTEAFF. The CDR3 bases are TGCGCCAGCAGCCCCGAAAGATGGGACACTGAAGCTTTCTTT.